The clone carrying this TCR beta chain was seen only once. Measured with immunoSEQ multiplex PCR; TCRdb has only the in-frame clones, and not every one. Here the sample spans about 2.4 million clones, roughly 92% being singletons. The data originate from a study of shared clonotypes between healthy human individuals. V shed 2 bases and J 8 bases; nucleotides not matched to a gene: 6. The CDR3 has 15 amino acids. CDR1 SGHNT and CDR2 YYREEE come from the germline V gene (reference sequence). Sequencing was carried out using naive CD4+ T cells sorted from blood. Subset meaning: CD45RA+ positively selected. The J gene is TRBJ2-3, the V gene TRBV5-4; the match to TRBD1 covers 12 bases. This clonotype was sampled from a man between 18 and 35 years old in good health. The CDR3 spells CASSLGDRGQVTQYF. CDR3 nucleotides: TGTGCCAGCAGCTTAGGGGACAGGGGGCAGGTTACGCAGTATTTT.